The 11 T cell receptor beta chains listed next were all sequenced from one sample in a study of blood T cell repertoires in COVID-19. Sequenced by immunoSEQ multiplex PCR; TCRdb stores in-frame clones only, minus some. The sample shows about 64,000 clones, 80% to 90% of them seen only once. The sequenced sample was peripheral blood. Source of these receptors: a man aged 40-55 years with acute or convalescent COVID-19.

The CDR3 region has the DNA TGTGCCAGCAGCCCACCAGGGGGTTACGAGCAGTACTTC. Translation: CASSPPGGYEQYF. This rearrangement joins TRBV3-1 (or the pseudogene TRBV3-2) to TRBJ2-7; 7 bases align to TRBD1. The CDR3 is 13 residues long. With 4 bases clipped from V and 4 bases from J, the junction kept 4 bases outside the gene matches. CDR1 is LGHDT and CDR2 is YNNKEL in the germline V gene (reference sequence).

DNA of the CDR3: TGCGCCAGCAGTTTGCCTGCCGGGGAGCTGTTTTTT. Protein product: CASSLPAGELFF. V is TRBV5-1 and J is TRBJ2-2, with D unresolved. Germline V gives CDR1 SGHRS, CDR2 YFSETQ. Trimming cost V 5 bases and J 6 bases, with 8 bases left between them. The CDR3 is 12 residues long.

J is TRBJ1-6 and V is TRBV28; D gene uncertain. Trimming cost V 3 bases and J 7 bases, with 13 bases left between them. The length of the CDR3 is 15 residues. CDR1 is MDHEN, CDR2 SYDVKM, per germline. The CDR3 DNA reads as TGTGCCAGCAGTTTTCAGGCCCCAAGAAATTCACCCCTCCACTTT. Translation gives CASSFQAPRNSPLHF.

The chain recombines TRBV11-3 with TRBJ1-1, with 8 bases that match TRBD1. Germline-derived CDR1 and CDR2 are SGHNT and YENEEA. The CDR3 is 15 amino acids. J gave up 1 base and V 2 bases, and 3 bases lay outside the gene matches. In DNA form, the CDR3 reads TGTGCCAGCAGCTTACTGGGACAGGCGAACACTGAAGCTTTCTTT. This gives the protein CASSLLGQANTEAFF.

This chain connects TRBV6-5 to TRBJ2-7; tentative D call: TRBD2 (6 bases). The CDR3 is made up of 14 amino acids. Per the germline V gene, CDR1 is MNHEY and CDR2 is SVGAGI. V was trimmed by 7 bases and J by 3 bases, leaving 16 bases between them. This CDR3 is CASTRTRRGYEQYF. The CDR3 DNA reads TGTGCCAGCACCAGGACACGGCGGGGCTACGAGCAGTACTTC.

The rearrangement joins TRBV4-2 to TRBJ2-7, with TRBD1 matching 7 bases. The CDR3 totals 15 residues. Germline CDR1 reads LGHNA; CDR2 reads YNFKEQ. V shed 4 bases and J 2 bases; nucleotides not matched to a gene: 8. CDR3 residues: CASSLGSTGAYEQYF. Here the CDR3 DNA reads TGTGCCAGCAGCCTGGGTTCAACAGGGGCCTACGAGCAGTACTTC.

The chain has TRBV25-1 and TRBJ1-2, with 9 bases lining up with TRBD1. The junction had 8 bases not matched to a gene; V was cut back by 2 bases and J by 4 bases. This CDR3 has 16 amino acids. Germline lookup yields CDR1 MGHDK and CDR2 SYGVNS. CDR3 region: CASSERSGTGTYGYTF. DNA of the CDR3: TGTGCCAGCAGTGAACGTTCCGGGACAGGGACCTATGGCTACACCTTC.

V gene TRBV7-9 combines with J gene TRBJ2-7; D may be TRBD1 (5 bases). V lost 3 bases, J lost 5 bases, and 17 bases lay in between. The germline V gene has CDR1 SEHNR and CDR2 FQNEAQ (reference sequence). This CDR3 has 15 residues. The CDR3 protein is CASSLKGWLSDEQYF. CDR3 sequence (DNA): TGTGCCAGCAGCTTGAAGGGGTGGTTGTCGGACGAGCAGTACTTC.

This chain joins TRBV9 and TRBJ2-7, with D perhaps matching TRBD2 (5 bases). CDR1 is SGDLS and CDR2 is YYNGEE in the germline V gene. Trimming took off 0 bases at V and 2 bases at J, with 21 bases between the two ends. The CDR3 loop spans 18 amino acids. CDR3 DNA: TGTGCCAGCAGCGTAGTACCCTCAGATACGGGGAATCCCTACGAGCAGTACTTC. Amino acids: CASSVVPSDTGNPYEQYF. The full variable domain, in which reference TRBV9 and TRBJ2-7 provide the parts outside the CDR3, is DSGVTQTPKHLITATGQRVTLRCSPRSGDLSVYWYQQSLDQGLQFLIQYYNGEERAKGNILERFSAQQFPDLHSELNLSSLELGDSALYFCASSVVPSDTGNPYEQYFGPGTRLTVT.

The chain combines TRBV5-1 with TRBJ1-4; 7 bases align to TRBD1. Germline loops: CDR1 SGHRS, CDR2 YFSETQ. V was pared by 1 base and J by 2 bases, with 5 bases of the junction left unmatched. The CDR3 extends over 16 amino acids. DNA for the CDR3: TGCGCCAGCAGCTTGAGGACACAGGGGACTAATGAAAAACTGTTTTTT. It encodes CASSLRTQGTNEKLFF.

In its sample, this clone was seen once. The identical CDR3 is also encoded by other nucleotide sequences in the sample. The rearrangement links TRBV4-1 to TRBJ1-2; D gene unclear. V was cut by 1 base and J by 2 bases, with 8 bases left in between. CDR3 length equals 14 residues. Germline assignment: CDR1 MGHRA and CDR2 YSYEKL. This CDR3 is CASSQVGGNYGYTF. CDR3 bases: TGCGCCAGCAGCCAAGTAGGCGGGAACTATGGCTACACCTTC.